This T cell receptor (beta chain) stems from a study of blood T cells in healthy people across ages. Study observations and caveats: Long-lived donors carried more naive CD4+ cells and greater diversity than aged donors. Because sorting was not performed, PBMCs prevented conclusive naive versus antigen-experienced comparison.

In germline, CDR1 is MDHEN, CDR2 SYDVKM. The CDR3 contains 13 residues. The V gene lost 6 bases and the J gene lost 8 bases, with 14 bases spanning the gap. Primers used in a second PCR of roughly 6 to 12 cycles were a sample-barcoded 5' primer and a J-beta primer mix. Tagging of each cDNA molecule was performed by a template-switch adaptor with 12 random nucleotides. One entry per CDR3 protein results from TCRdb running MiXCR on the 5' RACE reads. The data contain around 2 million distinct CDR3 sequences, about 39% of them singletons. This clonotype has only one observation. Its antigen remains unidentified.

The sequencing sample was made of blood. The TCR was taken from a human donor in good health. V and J are TRBV28 and TRBJ1-3; D gene unclear. DNA of the CDR3: TGTGCCAGCAGCTGGACCTCCCTAGACACCATATATTTT. Its translation: CASSWTSLDTIYF.